This T cell receptor beta chain was captured by sequencing in a study of cytomegalovirus exposure and HLA in healthy donors. Whole-study findings and limits: Associated with HLA alleles at 0.05 false discovery rate in a later analysis were over 15,000 TCR beta sequences.

The CDR3 runs to 14 residues. V lost 4 bases and J 2 bases, leaving 11 bases between the germline ends. Looked up from germline, CDR1 is WSHSY and CDR2 is SAAADI. Concerning this clone: The antigen remains undetermined.

It was with 60 Vbeta and 13 Jbeta primers that the PCR ran. Data came from immunoSEQ multiplex PCR; TCRdb stores just in-frame clones and leaves some out. Of hundreds of thousands of clones listed, about 78% were seen once; the top ten hold 3.8%. The rearrangement uses TRBV10-2 and TRBJ1-1, with a tentative D call TRBD1 (5 bases). The source material was PBMCs. The sequence derives from a male donor in good health and CMV-seronegative. CDR3 protein: CASSVAGLNTEAFF. The CDR3 DNA sequence: TGCGCCAGCAGTGTGGCGGGGCTAAACACTGAAGCTTTCTTT.